These 31 T cell receptor beta chains came from one sample sequenced in a study of T-cell memory formation after mild COVID-19. TCRdb reanalysed the 5' RACE reads using MiXCR and keeps one entry per CDR3 protein. The sample lists almost 550,000 distinct CDR3 sequences, roughly 21% occurring once. The sequenced sample consisted of PBMCs or a T cell subset sorted from them (not recorded which). The receptors shown here come from an adult woman who had mild COVID-19 (a few samples of this study predate the infection). Cell type and time point are not known.

The V call is TRBV19, the J call TRBJ1-5; TRBD1 is a possible D gene (6 bases). In germline, CDR1 is LNHDA, CDR2 SQIVND (reference sequence). CDR3 length: 16 amino acids. Trimming pared 3 bases from V and 0 bases from J, leaving 12 bases between. The CDR3 protein is CASSIDRSYSNQPQHF. Here the CDR3 DNA reads TGTGCCAGTAGTATCGACAGGTCCTATAGCAATCAGCCCCAGCATTTT.

This clonotype showed up just a few times. The chain has TRBV14 and TRBJ2-5; 7 bases are shared with TRBD1. This CDR3 has 14 amino acids. The V gene's germline CDR1 is SGHDN and CDR2 FVKESK. The V segment lost 2 bases and the J segment 4 bases; nucleotides outside the gene matches: 4. Here the CDR3 reads CASSQLGGGETQYF. Written as DNA, the CDR3 is TGTGCCAGCAGCCAATTAGGGGGCGGAGAGACCCAGTACTTC.

This clonotype appeared a few times. The rearrangement links TRBV7-6 to TRBJ1-6, with 9 bases identical to TRBD1. Germline V gives CDR1 SGHVS, CDR2 FNYEAQ. With 6 bases clipped from V and 14 bases from J, the junction kept 8 bases outside the gene matches. The CDR3 runs to 13 residues. The CDR3 DNA is TGTGCCAGCAGTCCAGGGACAGGGAAGACCCTCCACTTT. Translated, it gives CASSPGTGKTLHF.

The sample holds many counts of this clonotype. The chain links TRBV5-1 to TRBJ2-1, with D possibly being TRBD2 (6 bases). Germline assignment: CDR1 SGHRS and CDR2 YFSETQ. The V gene lost 4 bases and the J gene lost 2 bases, with 13 bases spanning the gap. The CDR3 has 15 amino acids. The CDR3 region is CASSLLAVPYNEQFF. CDR3 bases: TGCGCCAGCAGCCTACTAGCAGTTCCCTACAATGAGCAGTTCTTC.

The table lists this clonotype with many counts. The J gene is TRBJ2-7, the V gene TRBV12-3 or TRBV12-4; 8 nucleotides agree with TRBD1. Trimming cost V 6 bases and J 2 bases; bases outside gene matches: 6. The length of the CDR3 is 14 residues. CDR3 region: CASSNGQGPYEQYF. In nucleotides, the CDR3 is TGTGCCAGCAGCAACGGACAGGGCCCCTACGAGCAGTACTTC.

A few counts support this clonotype. The chain uses TRBV6-2 or TRBV6-3 and TRBJ2-4, with D maybe TRBD1 (5 bases). The CDR3 extends over 12 amino acids. Per germline, CDR1 MNHEY and CDR2 SVGEGT. Trimming cost V 6 bases and J 8 bases, with 11 bases left between them. CDR3 loop: CASSNDRHIQYF. In nucleotides, the CDR3 is TGTGCCAGCAGCAATGACAGACACATTCAGTACTTC.

The genes are TRBV12-3 or TRBV12-4 and TRBJ1-1; D gene ambiguous. Trimming removed 7 bases from V and 5 bases from J, with 14 bases in between. CDR3 length: 13 amino acids. The CDR3 DNA sequence: TGTGCCAGCACCCCTACCCGGGGTACTGAAGCTTTCTTT. Encoded protein: CASTPTRGTEAFF.

This chain connects TRBV9 to TRBJ1-2, with D unclear. Trimming stripped 4 bases from V and 6 bases from J, with 16 bases between. Germline assignment: CDR1 SGDLS and CDR2 YYNGEE. The CDR3 runs 14 residues. Here the CDR3 DNA reads TGTGCCAGCAGCCCCAACCTCGCCGGGGATGGCTACACCTTC. Translating it yields CASSPNLAGDGYTF.

The chain carries TRBV5-6 and TRBJ1-3; 11 nucleotides match TRBD1. The CDR3 consists of 16 residues. Trimming removed 3 bases from V and 4 bases from J; junction bases left unmatched: 6. From germline, CDR1 is SGHDT and CDR2 YYEEEE. The CDR3 region has the DNA TGTGCCAGCAGCTCGCCGGGACAGGGGGAAGGAAACACCATATATTTT. This codes for CASSSPGQGEGNTIYF.

This sequence joins TRBV28 and TRBJ1-2; D is unclear. V lost 4 bases and J lost 3, with 12 bases in between. CDR3 length: 14 residues. CDR1 and CDR2 (germline): MDHEN, SYDVKM. The CDR3 sequence is CASSSWRVDYGYTF. DNA of the CDR3: TGTGCCAGCAGTTCCTGGAGGGTCGACTATGGCTACACCTTC.

This clonotype has just a few counts. The genes are TRBV5-1 and TRBJ2-1, with 9 bases aligning to TRBD1. The CDR3 extends over 16 amino acids. Unmatched junction bases numbered 13, after V lost 6 bases and J lost 6 bases. Germline CDR1 reads SGHRS; CDR2 reads YFSETQ. CDR3 in amino acids: CASNPGWDRVANEQFF. CDR3 DNA: TGCGCCAGCAACCCAGGGTGGGACAGGGTAGCCAATGAGCAGTTCTTC.

This clonotype was seen only a few times. The chain has TRBV20-1 and TRBJ1-1; 9 positions match TRBD1. There are 15 residues in the CDR3. J lost 3 bases, V lost 6 bases, and 11 bases had no gene match. Germline values: CDR1 DFQATT, CDR2 SNEGSKA (reference sequence). DNA of the CDR3: TGCAGTGCCCCGGACAGGGGCCGCGGGGACACTGAAGCTTTCTTT. Translated: CSAPDRGRGDTEAFF.

V and J are TRBV2 and TRBJ2-5; a possible D gene is TRBD2 (7 bases). The V end was cut by 2 bases, the J end by 1 base, with 14 bases between. CDR3 length equals 16 residues. Per germline, CDR1 SNHLY and CDR2 FYNNEI. The CDR3 spells CASSEYGGGFQETQYF. The CDR3 nucleotides are TGTGCCAGCAGTGAATATGGGGGGGGCTTCCAAGAGACCCAGTACTTC.

This chain uses TRBV5-1 with TRBJ2-1, with D tentatively TRBD2 (6 bases). Trimming took 0 bases from V and 10 from J, leaving 8 bases between them. The CDR3 spans 12 residues. Germline V gene lookup returns CDR1 SGHRS and CDR2 YFSETQ. CDR3 DNA sequence: TGCGCCAGCAGCTTGGGGGGGGAAGAGCAGTTCTTC. This sequence encodes CASSLGGEEQFF.

V is TRBV20-1 and J is TRBJ2-3, with 9 positions matching TRBD2. The CDR3 has 13 residues. Germline CDR1 is DFQATT and CDR2 is SNEGSKA (reference sequence). After removal of 5 bases from V and 4 bases from J, the junction contained 4 bases not matched to a gene. The CDR3, as DNA: TGCAGTGCTCAGCGGGGGGCCTCAGATACGCAGTATTTT. Protein product: CSAQRGASDTQYF.

V usage is TRBV5-4 and J usage is TRBJ2-1; 7 bases agree with TRBD2. Germline loops: CDR1 SGHNT, CDR2 YYREEE (reference sequence). The trim removed 5 bases at V and 5 bases at J, leaving 13 bases unmatched. The CDR3 covers 16 residues. The CDR3 here is CASRASSFSGHNEQFF. The CDR3, as DNA: TGTGCCAGCAGAGCTTCTTCCTTTAGCGGGCACAATGAGCAGTTCTTC.

This chain uses TRBV10-3 with TRBJ1-4; the match to TRBD1 covers 9 bases. Germline CDR1 is ENHRY and CDR2 is SYGVKD. The CDR3 contains 16 residues. With V trimmed by 2 bases and J by 0 bases, 1 base remained unmatched. This CDR3 reads CAISEGQGSTNEKLFF. The CDR3 coding sequence is TGTGCCATCAGTGAGGGACAGGGGTCAACTAATGAAAAACTGTTTTTT.

The chain is built from TRBV18 and TRBJ2-4; TRBD1 or TRBD2 may be the D gene (5 bases each). V dropped 2 bases and J dropped 7 bases, with 12 bases sitting between them. CDR1 is KGHSH and CDR2 is LQKENI in the germline V gene. This CDR3 contains 14 residues. The CDR3 DNA sequence: TGTGCCAGCTCACCAGGGACCCCCCGGAACATTCAGTACTTC. Protein product: CASSPGTPRNIQYF. Complete variable domain (other parts from reference TRBV18 and TRBJ2-4): NAGVMQNPRHLVRRRGQEARLRCSPMKGHSHVYWYRQLPEEGLKFMVYLQKENIIDESGMPKERFSAEFPKEGPSILRIQQVVRGDSAAYFCASSPGTPRNIQYFGAGTRLSVL.

The chain carries TRBV7-2 and TRBJ2-1; 12 bases match TRBD2. The CDR3 runs 13 residues. V was clipped by 5 bases and J by 13 bases; unmatched bases: 6. Per germline, CDR1 SGHTA and CDR2 FQGNSA. This CDR3 is CASSPRTSGTQFF. CDR3 DNA: TGTGCCAGCAGCCCTCGGACTAGCGGGACTCAGTTCTTC. Together with reference TRBV7-2 and TRBJ2-1, the CDR3 gives the full variable domain: GAGVSQSPSNKVTEKGKDVELRCDPISGHTALYWYRQSLGQGLEFLIYFQGNSAPDKSGLPSDRFSAERTGGSVSTLTIQRTQQEDSAVYLCASSPRTSGTQFFGPGTRLTVL.

This clonotype was counted between two and nine times. This chain uses TRBV6-5 with TRBJ2-3; D possibly corresponds to TRBD1 (6 bases). V shed 6 bases and J shed 0 bases, with 10 bases lying between them. This CDR3 spans 14 amino acids. Germline V gene sequence: CDR1 MNHEY, CDR2 SVGAGI. Here the CDR3 DNA reads TGTGCCAGCAGCTGGACAGCCAGCACAGATACGCAGTATTTT. This codes for CASSWTASTDTQYF.

There are a few counts of this clonotype. The gene calls are TRBV6-2 or TRBV6-3 and TRBJ2-2; D possibly corresponds to TRBD2 (5 bases). Germline CDR1 is MNHEY and CDR2 is SVGEGT. Trimming cost V 7 bases and J 0 bases, with 9 bases left between them. CDR3 length: 14 residues. The chain's CDR3 is CASIGLTNTGELFF. For the CDR3, the DNA is TGTGCCAGCATCGGACTTACGAACACCGGGGAGCTGTTTTTT.

The V call is TRBV12-5, the J call TRBJ2-1; D call uncertain. V shed 7 bases and J shed 10 bases, with 14 bases lying between them. The germline V gene encodes CDR1 LGHNT and CDR2 FRNRAP. There are 12 residues in the CDR3. In DNA form, the CDR3 reads TGTGCTAGTGCCACGGACGGATACGAGCAGTTCTTC. Translating gives CASATDGYEQFF.

This clonotype occurred a few times. The chain carries TRBV29-1 and TRBJ2-3; D is possibly TRBD2 (5 bases). V was cut by 3 bases and J by 1 base, with 11 bases left in between. The germline CDR1 and CDR2 sequences are SQVTM and ANQGSEA. The CDR3 has 14 residues. The CDR3 loop reads CSVDLVRGTDTQYF. The CDR3 DNA sequence: TGCAGCGTTGACTTGGTGAGGGGCACAGATACGCAGTATTTT.

This clonotype was observed a handful of times. The J gene is TRBJ2-3, the V gene TRBV10-3; D is ambiguous. V was trimmed by 6 bases and J by 3 bases, leaving 4 bases between them. The CDR3 sequence is 11 residues long. The germline CDR1 and CDR2 sequences are ENHRY and SYGVKD. CDR3 DNA: TGTGCCATCAGGGGGACAGATACGCAGTATTTT. This encodes CAIRGTDTQYF.

The V and J genes are TRBV20-1 and TRBJ2-1, with a possible D match to TRBD2 (7 bases). Germline V lookup: CDR1 DFQATT, CDR2 SNEGSKA (reference sequence). This CDR3 comprises 14 residues. V lost 6 bases, J lost 1 base, and 13 bases lay in between. CDR3 bases: TGCAGTGCGATGGGGGGGCGTTCCTACAATGAGCAGTTCTTC. Protein sequence: CSAMGGRSYNEQFF.

This clonotype was seen a few times. The chain uses TRBV9 and TRBJ1-6; no clear D. Trimming removed 3 bases at V and 13 bases at J, with 17 bases between. The germline gives CDR1 SGDLS, CDR2 YYNGEE. The CDR3 totals 14 residues. The CDR3 sequence is CASSDSGGWEPLHF. CDR3 nucleotides: TGTGCCAGCAGCGACTCCGGCGGATGGGAGCCCCTCCACTTT.

The DNA for the CDR3 is TGTGCCAGCAGCACTAGCGGGGGGACCTACAATGAGCAGTTCTTC. As protein: CASSTSGGTYNEQFF. The V call is TRBV7-8, the J call TRBJ2-1; 12 bases line up with TRBD2. Trimming took 5 bases from V and 2 from J; bases not matched to a gene: 1. The CDR3 is 15 residues long. Germline V gene data show CDR1 as SGHVS and CDR2 as FQNEAQ.

This clonotype was counted only a few times. The chain uses TRBV9 and TRBJ1-5, with D unclear. CDR1 and CDR2 (germline): SGDLS, YYNGEE. The CDR3 consists of 14 residues. Trimming pared 0 bases from V and 1 base from J, leaving 5 bases between. This chain's CDR3 is CASSVDHSNQPQHF. CDR3 DNA sequence: TGTGCCAGCAGCGTAGATCACAGCAATCAGCCCCAGCATTTT. The variable domain in full, completed from reference TRBV9 and TRBJ1-5, reads DSGVTQTPKHLITATGQRVTLRCSPRSGDLSVYWYQQSLDQGLQFLIQYYNGEERAKGNILERFSAQQFPDLHSELNLSSLELGDSALYFCASSVDHSNQPQHFGDGTRLSIL.

This clonotype has just a few counts. The V gene is TRBV29-1, the J gene TRBJ2-1; TRBD2 might be the D (5 bases). Trimming left V 6 bases short and J 9 bases short, with 21 bases between. The CDR3 contains 14 residues. CDR1 is SQVTM and CDR2 is ANQGSEA in the germline V gene. CDR3 region: CSVVSGIIFSEQFF. In DNA, the CDR3 is TGCAGCGTGGTCTCCGGGATCATCTTCAGTGAGCAGTTCTTC.

This clonotype was found many times. The genes are TRBV7-6 and TRBJ2-5, with D perhaps matching TRBD1 (6 bases). The V and J ends lost 0 bases and 3 bases respectively, with 8 bases between them. Germline loops: CDR1 SGHVS, CDR2 FNYEAQ. This CDR3 spans 14 amino acids. The DNA of the CDR3 is TGTGCCAGCAGCTTAGCCCCAGGGGAAGAGACCCAGTACTTC. Translating gives CASSLAPGEETQYF.

This clonotype showed up many times. The chain is built from TRBV9 and TRBJ2-5; TRBD1 matches 7 bases. The CDR3 length is 14 residues. CDR1 and CDR2 (germline): SGDLS, YYNGEE. The junction had 3 bases not matched to a gene; V was cut back by 3 bases and J by 1 base. CDR3 bases: TGTGCCAGCAGCGGAAGGGACAGCCAAGAGACCCAGTACTTC. Its translation is CASSGRDSQETQYF.